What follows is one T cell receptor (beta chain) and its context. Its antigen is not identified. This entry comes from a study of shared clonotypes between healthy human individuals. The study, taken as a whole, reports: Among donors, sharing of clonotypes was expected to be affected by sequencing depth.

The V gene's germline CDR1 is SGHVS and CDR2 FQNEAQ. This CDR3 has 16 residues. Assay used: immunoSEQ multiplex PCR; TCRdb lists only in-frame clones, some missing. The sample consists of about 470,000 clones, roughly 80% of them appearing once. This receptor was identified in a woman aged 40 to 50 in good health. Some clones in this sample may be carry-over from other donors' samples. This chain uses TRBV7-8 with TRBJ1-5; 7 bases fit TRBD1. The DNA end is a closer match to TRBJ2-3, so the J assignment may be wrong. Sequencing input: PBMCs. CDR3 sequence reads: CASSLIAGGLNQPQYF. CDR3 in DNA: TGTGCCAGCAGCTTAATCGCAGGGGGATTAAATCAGCCCCAGTATTTT.